The T cell receptor beta chain described here comes from a study of shared clonotypes between healthy human individuals. Study-level background: Those who served as donors were a couple of women and a few men between the ages of 18 and 49. Broader study findings: Clonotypes that were shared across four donors made up roughly 5% of naive CD4 clonotypes. Only blood underwent sampling, and tissue repertoires likely differ.

Profiling relied on immunoSEQ multiplex PCR, and the TCRdb table lists in-frame clones only, not all of them. The sample holds approximately 1,500,000 clones, 98% seen once. Note on this clone: The antigen is not known.

The specimen sequenced was naive CD4+ T cells sorted from blood. Indicated subset: CD45RA+ positively selected. This clonotype was obtained from a man aged 25-45 years in good health.

CDR3 loop: CASSVDTGGSGGYTF. In nucleotides, the CDR3 is TGTGCCAGCAGCGTGGACACAGGGGGCTCGGGTGGCTACACCTTC. The chain employs TRBV9 and TRBJ1-2; TRBD1 agrees at 9 bases. The CDR3 covers 15 residues. Germline V lookup: CDR1 SGDLS, CDR2 YYNGEE. Trimming removed 2 bases from V and 7 bases from J; junction bases left unmatched: 9.